One and the same sample provided the 7 T cell receptor beta chains below, sequenced in a study of shared clonotypes between healthy human individuals. Clones were read by immunoSEQ multiplex PCR, and TCRdb kept only the in-frame ones, dropping some. This repertoire shows over 2 million clones, less than 95% found once; its top ten account for around 0.35%. The specimen was naive CD4+ T cells from PBMCs. Sample subset: CD45RA+ positively selected. Receptor source: a man younger than 30 in good health. Some clones in this sample may be carry-over from other donors' samples.

The gene calls are TRBV9 and TRBJ2-7, with TRBD2 matching over 9 bases. V was clipped by 0 bases and J by 6 bases; unmatched bases: 7. CDR1 is SGDLS and CDR2 is YYNGEE in the germline V gene. This CDR3 is built from 15 residues. The CDR3 DNA reads TGTGCCAGCAGCGTAGATCCCGTTAGCGGGAGCGAGCAGTACTTC. Protein sequence: CASSVDPVSGSEQYF.

In its sample, this clone was seen once. V usage is TRBV18 and J usage is TRBJ2-1; D remains ambiguous. The CDR3 loop spans 14 amino acids. Germline CDR1 and CDR2: KGHSH and LQKENI. The V and J ends lost 5 bases and 3 bases respectively, with 11 bases between them. CDR3 region: CASSYDHNYNEQFF. CDR3 nucleotide sequence: TGTGCCAGCTCATACGACCACAACTACAATGAGCAGTTCTTC.

The rearrangement uses TRBV19 and TRBJ2-7; no clear D. Per germline, CDR1 LNHDA and CDR2 SQIVND (reference sequence). The V end was cut by 8 bases, the J end by 5 bases, with 16 bases between. This CDR3 is built from 13 residues. CDR3 DNA: TGTGCCAGTGGCAGAGTATGGCTCGACGAGCAGTACTTC. Residues: CASGRVWLDEQYF.

The rearrangement joins TRBV29-1 to TRBJ1-1, with a possible D match to TRBD1 (6 bases). This CDR3 has 11 residues. The germline CDR1 and CDR2 sequences are SQVTM and ANQGSEA. Trimming removed 6 bases at V and 8 bases at J, with 13 bases between. This CDR3 reads CSVGDGTEAFF. The CDR3 region has the DNA TGCAGCGTAGGGGACGGGACAGAAGCTTTCTTT.

This clone was recorded a few times. The rearrangement joins TRBV11-2 to TRBJ1-1, with 7 nucleotides matching TRBD1. The ends lost 1 base at V and 2 bases at J; junction bases unmatched: 4. The CDR3 length is 15 residues. Germline V gives CDR1 SGHAT, CDR2 FQNNGV. This CDR3 is CASSLGQGANTEAFF. CDR3 sequence (DNA): TGTGCCAGCAGCTTAGGACAGGGAGCTAACACTGAAGCTTTCTTT. Filled out from reference TRBV11-2 and TRBJ1-1, the complete variable domain reads EAGVAQSPRYKIIEKRQSVAFWCNPISGHATLYWYQQILGQGPKLLIQFQNNGVVDDSQLPKDRFSAERLKGVDSTLKIQPAKLEDSAVYLCASSLGQGANTEAFFGQGTRLTVV.

The chain carries TRBV30 and TRBJ1-3, with D perhaps matching TRBD1 (5 bases). Germline loops: CDR1 GTSNPN, CDR2 SVGIG (reference sequence). The CDR3 has 13 amino acids. V lost 4 bases and J 2 bases, leaving 9 bases between the germline ends. The CDR3 DNA follows: TGTGCCTGGACGCAGGGTGCTGGAAACACCATATATTTT. This sequence encodes CAWTQGAGNTIYF.

The V and J genes are TRBV7-3 and TRBJ2-3; no definite D call. CDR1 is SGHTA, CDR2 FQGTGA, per germline. CDR3 size: 13 residues. V lost 4 bases and J 6 bases, leaving 11 bases between the germline ends. The CDR3: CASSSLPGDTQYF. The CDR3 region has the DNA TGTGCCAGCAGCTCCTTACCTGGGGATACGCAGTATTTT.